This T cell receptor (beta chain) was recovered during a study of neoadjuvant anti-PD-1 for oral cavity cancer (dated by TCRdb to the early 2020s). About the full investigation: Patients mostly received three to four biweekly doses of nivolumab at 3 mg/kg before curative-intent surgical resection. The parent correlative cohort had about a dozen patients and a response rate of 25% to 35%. Patients without progression received a fourth nivolumab dose around day 43 and underwent definitive surgical resection on days 50-56. Patients with complete response, partial response or stable disease by RECIST 1.1 were defined as responders, whereas patients with progression were defined as non-responders. Overall results and qualifications from the work: Within PBMCs, T cell clonality (Gini index) was significantly higher in non-responders than responders after neoadjuvant nivolumab. TCR analyses included only three patients per response group, and the authors called for larger cohorts for validation. Higher pretreatment blood TCRbeta clonality and lower post-treatment tumor TCRbeta clonality were correlated with higher pretreatment blood Treg/Th17 ratios.

The sample holds a few counts of this clone. No cognate antigen has been identified for it. No base quality information exists; no much larger clone differs at one position. The CDR3 covers 11 residues, taking in both the cysteine and the phenylalanine. The CDR3 DNA has 33 bases and is translated from base 1. Trimming at the junction amounts to 4 bases on V and 4 bases on J, and the germline ends lie 5 bases apart. The germline V gene (reference sequence) supplies CDR1 SGHKS and CDR2 YYEKEE. For deep sequencing, each PBMC sample was run in six replicates, with libraries mostly built from approximately 0.45 ug of input genomic DNA. TCRbeta libraries were prepared with the immunoSEQ hsTCRbeta kit according to the manufacturer's instructions. The finished libraries were brought together in one pool at 2.5 to 3.5 nM, which was then read using an Illumina NovaSeq 6000 S4 flow cell. As for how the authors treated the data: The immunoSEQ Analyzer was used for raw data preprocessing and quality control. The analysis was limited to productive rearrangements, and each clonotype was defined by a unique CDR3 amino acid sequence. Repertoire clonality was estimated as the Gini-Simpson index, computed with the R package tcR. Student's t test was used to compare Gini indices, and Pearson correlation was used to assess associations with tumor size change. Not all clones reach the TCRdb copy of this immuneACCESS table, which keeps in-frame sequences only. Checked studies attribute under half of the gap to unresolved V genes and leave the rest unexplained. The V and J calls and clone size come from that table; D and trimming were worked out from the DNA. In this sample the table shows more than 11,000 clones, 65% to 80% of which occur a single time. 2% to 2.5% of the sample rests with the top ten.

The sample's time point, from its label and the paper: after neoadjuvant nivolumab, at surgical resection. None of the patients had received prior systemic or radiation treatment, and all were newly diagnosed with stage II-IVA oral cavity squamous cell carcinoma. The cohort consisted of patients with HPV-negative, locally advanced oral cavity squamous cell carcinoma. Peripheral blood mononuclear cells were analyzed directly and were not maintained or expanded in culture. The samples were drawn from a longitudinal correlative study tied to a single-arm phase II trial testing neoadjuvant nivolumab in oral cavity squamous cell carcinoma. Subject-matched pre- and post-treatment PBMCs and tumors from three responders and three non-responders underwent genomic DNA-based TCRbeta sequencing. Peripheral blood mononuclear cells were drawn once before nivolumab treatment and a second time after treatment, when surgery took place. The Maxwell RSC DNA from Cells kit was used to extract genomic DNA from PBMCs.

The specimen was PBMCs, collected after nivolumab (anti-PD-1) treatment. The clonotype originates from a person between 40 and 79 years old with oral cavity squamous cell carcinoma. This chain is built from TRBV5-5 and TRBJ2-5, with no reliable assignment of the D segment. The CDR3 in this case is CASSTRETQYF. Read as DNA, the sequence is TGTGCCAGCAGCACCAGAGAGACCCAGTACTTC.